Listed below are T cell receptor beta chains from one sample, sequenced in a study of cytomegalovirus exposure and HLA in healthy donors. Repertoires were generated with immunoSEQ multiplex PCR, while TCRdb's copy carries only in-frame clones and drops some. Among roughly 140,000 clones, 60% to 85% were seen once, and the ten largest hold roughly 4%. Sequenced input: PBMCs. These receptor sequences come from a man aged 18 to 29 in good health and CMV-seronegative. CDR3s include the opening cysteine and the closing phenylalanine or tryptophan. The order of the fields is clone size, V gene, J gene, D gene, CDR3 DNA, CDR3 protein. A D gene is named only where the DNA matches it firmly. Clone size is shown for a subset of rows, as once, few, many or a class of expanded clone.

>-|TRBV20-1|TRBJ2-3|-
TGCAGTGCTAGGGCCACCACCGCGCAGTATTTT
CSARATTAQYF
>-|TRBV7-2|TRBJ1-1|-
TGTGCCAGCAGCTTAGGGGGGGTTAGCGGTGAAGCTTTCTTT
CASSLGGVSGEAFF
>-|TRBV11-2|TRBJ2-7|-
TGTGCCAGCAGCAAGGGCCCAGGGGACCAATACGAGCAGTACTTC
CASSKGPGDQYEQYF
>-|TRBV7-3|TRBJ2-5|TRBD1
TGTGCCAGCAGCTTGACAGGGGGCGAGACCCAGTACTTC
CASSLTGGETQYF
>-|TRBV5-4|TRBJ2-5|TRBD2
TGTGCCAGCAGCTTGGGGACCGGGACTAGCATCGAGACTCAGTACTTC
CASSLGTGTSIETQYF
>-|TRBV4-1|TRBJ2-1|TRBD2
TGCGCCAGCAGCCAAAGACTAGCGGGAGGCTATGAGCAGTTCTTC
CASSQRLAGGYEQFF
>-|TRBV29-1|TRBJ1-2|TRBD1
TGCAGCGGTGGAGGCCAGGGGGCGGGAGGCTACACCTTC
CSGGGQGAGGYTF
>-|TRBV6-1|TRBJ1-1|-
TGTGCTGGGGAGAGTACGGGGGACACTGAAGCTTTCTTT
CAGESTGDTEAFF
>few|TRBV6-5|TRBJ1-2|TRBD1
TGTGCCAGCAGGATAACAGGGGGCTATGGCTACACCTTC
CASRITGGYGYTF
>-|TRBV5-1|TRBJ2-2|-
TGCGCCAGCAGCCTATTTGCCGGGACTGCGACCGGGGAGCTGTTTTTT
CASSLFAGTATGELFF
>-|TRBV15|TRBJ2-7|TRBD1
TGTGCCACCAGCAGACCGGGACAGGGGCTAAACGAGCAGTACTTC
CATSRPGQGLNEQYF
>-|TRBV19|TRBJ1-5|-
TGTGCCAGTAGTATATCTTCCGGGGGCAATCAGCCCCAGCATTTT
CASSISSGGNQPQHF
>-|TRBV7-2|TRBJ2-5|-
TGTGCCAGCAGCTTAGCCGGGACTGTGGAAGAGACCCAGTACTTC
CASSLAGTVEETQYF
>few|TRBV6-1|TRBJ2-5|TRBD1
TGTGCCAGCAGTGAAGGAGCAGGGGGAGAGACCCAGTACTTC
CASSEGAGGETQYF
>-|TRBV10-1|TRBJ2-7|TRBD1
TGCGCCAGCAGCCGGGACAGGGGTAGGAACGAGCAGTACTTC
CASSRDRGRNEQYF
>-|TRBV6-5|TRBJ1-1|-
TGTGCCAGCAGTTATGGTCCCTGGGAGGAGGACACTGAAGCTTTCTTT
CASSYGPWEEDTEAFF
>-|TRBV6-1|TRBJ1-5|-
TGTGCCAGCAGTGAAGTCAGTAATCAGCCCCAGCATTTT
CASSEVSNQPQHF
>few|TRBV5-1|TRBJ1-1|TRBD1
TGCGCCAGCAGCTTGGGGACAGGGAGCACTGAAGCTTTCTTT
CASSLGTGSTEAFF